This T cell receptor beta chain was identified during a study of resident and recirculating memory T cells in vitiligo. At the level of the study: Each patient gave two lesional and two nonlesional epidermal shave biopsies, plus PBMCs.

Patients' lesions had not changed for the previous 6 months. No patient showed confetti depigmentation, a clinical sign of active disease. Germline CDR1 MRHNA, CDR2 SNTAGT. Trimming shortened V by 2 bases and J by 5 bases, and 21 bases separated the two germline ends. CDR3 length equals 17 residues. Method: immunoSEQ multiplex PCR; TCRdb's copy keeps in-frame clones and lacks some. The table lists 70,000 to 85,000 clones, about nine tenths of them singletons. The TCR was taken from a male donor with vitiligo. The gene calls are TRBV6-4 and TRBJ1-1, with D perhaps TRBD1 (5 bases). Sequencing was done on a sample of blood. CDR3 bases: TGTGCCAGCAGTGACCCATCGGACACCGATAAGAGGACTGAAGCTTTCTTT. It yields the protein CASSDPSDTDKRTEAFF.